The 25 T cell receptor beta chains given below trace back to one sample, sequenced in a study of CXCR3-negative and CXCR3-positive naive CD8 T cells. With UMI labels, 5' RACE was used to prepare the TRB cDNA libraries. One entry per CDR3 protein, without DNA, is what TCRdb gives after re-calling the 5' RACE reads. This sample's clone table lists roughly 45,000 distinct CDR3 sequences. Sequences were obtained from naive CXCR3- CD8+ T cells from blood. Subset indicated: CD45RO-CCR7+CD27+CD95- naive CD8+ T cells lacking CXCR3 (TNR3-). These receptors were obtained from a human donor in good health. Some clones in this sample may be carry-over from other donors' samples.

The chain uses TRBV29-1 and TRBJ2-2; absent DNA, TCRdb's TRBD1 call cannot be checked. The CDR3 is 15 amino acids. The germline gives CDR1 SQVTM, CDR2 ANQGSEA. The CDR3 protein is CSVEDGAGYPGELFF.

The genes are TRBV9 and TRBJ2-7; lacking DNA, the TRBD2 call made by TCRdb goes unchecked. CDR3 length equals 16 residues. Germline V gene lookup returns CDR1 SGDLS and CDR2 YYNGEE. CDR3 in amino acids: CASSMWTSGRYYEQYF.

The CDR3 loop reads CASSLDLDRGLGNTIYF. This sequence joins TRBV5-1 and TRBJ1-3; as DNA is missing, the TRBD1 call by TCRdb cannot be tested. The CDR3 spans 17 residues. The germline V gene has CDR1 SGHRS and CDR2 YFSETQ.

The chain is built from TRBV7-9 and TRBJ2-7; the D gene TCRdb calls, TRBD1, cannot be checked with no DNA. This CDR3 is 13 amino acids long. Germline V gene lookup returns CDR1 SEHNR and CDR2 FQNEAQ (reference sequence). The CDR3 loop is CASRDSLFREQYF.

The genes are TRBV29-1 and TRBJ2-4; TCRdb selects TRBD1, and the lack of DNA leaves this call unchecked. The CDR3 length is 13 residues. Germline V lookup: CDR1 SQVTM, CDR2 ANQGSEA. This chain's CDR3 is CSVEQGARNIQYF.

The rearrangement links TRBV6-5 to TRBJ2-7; lacking DNA, the TRBD2 call made by TCRdb goes unchecked. The CDR3 is 17 amino acids. From germline, CDR1 is MNHEY and CDR2 SVGAGI. CDR3 region: CASSYSGGEGLTYEQYF.

The rearrangement links TRBV7-6 to TRBJ2-3; TCRdb names TRBD1, which stays unverified in the absence of DNA. Germline V lookup: CDR1 SGHVS, CDR2 FNYEAQ. CDR3 length: 13 residues. The CDR3 here is CASSLGGTDTQYF.

This rearrangement joins TRBV7-9 to TRBJ2-5; TCRdb proposes TRBD1, but this gene call is untestable without DNA. The germline V gene has CDR1 SEHNR and CDR2 FQNEAQ (reference sequence). The CDR3 is made up of 14 amino acids. The chain's CDR3 is CASSSLDSGETQYF.

The chain links TRBV29-1 to TRBJ1-2; TCRdb selects TRBD1, and the lack of DNA leaves this call unchecked. Germline-derived CDR1 and CDR2 are SQVTM and ANQGSEA. The CDR3 sequence is 13 residues long. CDR3 sequence reads: CSVWGTDLYGYTF.

This chain links TRBV29-1 with TRBJ2-2; checking the TCRdb D call of TRBD2 is not possible without DNA. The CDR3 runs 17 residues. Germline CDR1 reads SQVTM; CDR2 reads ANQGSEA. This chain's CDR3 is CSVVVSAGRKSTGELFF.

The V and J genes are TRBV20-1 and TRBJ2-1; lacking DNA, the TRBD2 call made by TCRdb goes unchecked. Germline V lookup: CDR1 DFQATT, CDR2 SNEGSKA (reference sequence). This CDR3 has 13 amino acids. The CDR3 is CSASGSENNEQFF.

The V gene is TRBV24-1, the J gene TRBJ2-7; the D call from TCRdb, TRBD1, cannot be confirmed without DNA. This CDR3 has 18 amino acids. CDR1 and CDR2 from the germline V gene are KGHDR and SFDVKD. This CDR3 is CATSDRMGRKGDLETQYF.

This sequence joins TRBV29-1 and TRBJ2-3; the D gene TCRdb calls, TRBD2, cannot be checked with no DNA. Germline values: CDR1 SQVTM, CDR2 ANQGSEA. The CDR3 extends over 13 amino acids. The CDR3 reads CSVERGDTDTQYF.

This chain links TRBV12-3 or TRBV12-4 with TRBJ2-2; checking the TCRdb D call of TRBD1 is not possible without DNA. The CDR3 has 16 amino acids. The CDR3 sequence is CASSPLMGGWTGELFF.

The V call is TRBV11-3, the J call TRBJ2-1; lacking DNA, the TRBD1 call made by TCRdb goes unchecked. Germline CDR1 SGHNT, CDR2 YENEEA. The CDR3 length is 16 residues. CDR3 region: CASSPGQLKWYNEQFF.

The rearrangement links TRBV6-5 to TRBJ2-7; there is no DNA to check the TCRdb D call of TRBD1. CDR1 and CDR2 (germline): MNHEY, SVGAGI. The CDR3 contains 12 residues. Here the CDR3 reads CASGSRPYEQYF.

J is TRBJ1-4 and V is TRBV4-2. Germline lookup yields CDR1 LGHNA and CDR2 YNFKEQ. The CDR3 is 14 amino acids. CDR3 residues: CASSKTPEGEKLFF.

The chain recombines TRBV4-3 with TRBJ2-1. This CDR3 is 16 amino acids long. The germline gives CDR1 LGHNA, CDR2 YSLEER. The CDR3 reads CASSQEAGGSYNEQFF.

The chain recombines TRBV2 with TRBJ2-1; there is no DNA to check the TCRdb D call of TRBD2. From germline, CDR1 is SNHLY and CDR2 FYNNEI. The CDR3 has 14 amino acids. The CDR3 sequence is CASTGGFSYNEQFF. The full variable domain, completed using reference TRBV2 and TRBJ2-1, is EPEVTQTPSHQVTQMGQEVILRCVPISNHLYFYWYRQILGQKVEFLVSFYNNEISEKSEIFDDQFSVERPDGSNFTLKIRSTKLEDSAMYFCASTGGFSYNEQFFGPGTRLTVL.

The chain joins TRBV29-1 to TRBJ2-5; the D gene TCRdb calls, TRBD1, cannot be checked with no DNA. This CDR3 contains 13 residues. The germline gives CDR1 SQVTM, CDR2 ANQGSEA. The CDR3 sequence: CSVPGTGGETQYF.

V and J are TRBV29-1 and TRBJ2-5; TCRdb indicates TRBD1, and absent DNA this call remains unverified. Germline CDR1 SQVTM, CDR2 ANQGSEA. The length of the CDR3 is 12 residues. The chain's CDR3 is CSVDPGEETQYF.

The chain employs TRBV12-3 or TRBV12-4 and TRBJ1-6. This CDR3 contains 12 residues. CDR3 sequence reads: CASSLGNSPLHF.

The genes are TRBV28 and TRBJ2-4; TCRdb gives TRBD1 as the D gene, but with no DNA this cannot be confirmed. The CDR3 extends over 20 amino acids. CDR1 and CDR2 (germline): MDHEN, SYDVKM. CDR3: CASGFPLRDREILAKNIQYF. Together with reference TRBV28 and TRBJ2-4, the CDR3 gives the full variable domain: DVKVTQSSRYLVKRTGEKVFLECVQDMDHENMFWYRQDPGLGLRLIYFSYDVKMKEKGDIPEGYSVSREKKERFSLILESASTNQTSMYLCASGFPLRDREILAKNIQYFGAGTRLSVL.

This chain connects TRBV3-1 to TRBJ2-1; TCRdb returns TRBD1, unconfirmable since there is no DNA. The germline V gene has CDR1 LGHDT and CDR2 YNNKEL (reference sequence). CDR3 length equals 18 residues. CDR3 protein: CASRKTDRGPGYYNEQFF.

The V call is TRBV7-2, the J call TRBJ2-2; the D gene TCRdb calls, TRBD2, cannot be checked with no DNA. CDR3 length: 14 amino acids. Germline loops: CDR1 SGHTA, CDR2 FQGNSA. CDR3 in amino acids: CVSSPRGGPGELFF.